These T cell receptor beta chains were read from a single sample in a study of siplizumab effects on memory and regulatory T cells. Generated by immunoSEQ multiplex PCR, the TCRdb table keeps only in-frame clones and is missing some. Altogether about 97,000 clones are present, roughly 90% being singletons, with the ten largest covering roughly 1%. Source material: CD4+ T cells sorted from blood. The receptor set was obtained from a human donor in good health. Each CDR3 is given with its conserved first and last residue. The D gene is left open where the match is weak. Not every row has a clone size; where given, it reads once, few, many or a size class.

.,TRBJ1-1,.,TRBV20-1,CSASNNPEAFF,TGCAGTGCTAGTAATAATCCTGAAGCTTTCTTT
.,TRBJ1-1,.,TRBV5-1,CASSLNDRLNTEAFF,TGCGCCAGCAGCCTAAACGACAGACTGAACACTGAAGCTTTCTTT
TRBD2,TRBJ2-7,.,TRBV4-2,CASSPHAGGLGEQYF,TGTGCCAGCAGCCCCCATGCGGGAGGGCTTGGCGAGCAGTACTTC
TRBD1,TRBJ2-2,.,TRBV4-1,CASSQDPARGTGELFF,TGCGCCAGCAGCCAAGACCCAGCCAGGGGGACCGGGGAGCTGTTTTTT
TRBD2,TRBJ2-5,.,TRBV18,CASSLRTSGDQETQYF,TGTGCCAGCTCACTTCGGACTAGCGGGGACCAAGAGACCCAGTACTTC
.,TRBJ2-3,.,TRBV7-6,CASSTHLGTDTQYF,TGTGCCAGCAGCACTCATCTCGGCACAGATACGCAGTATTTT
.,TRBJ2-5,.,TRBV10-1,CASSESYPTGSGETQYF,TGCGCCAGCAGTGAGTCTTACCCGACAGGGAGCGGGGAGACCCAGTACTTC
.,TRBJ2-5,.,TRBV6-1,CASSEDRVVVTQYF,TGTGCCAGCAGTGAAGACAGGGTCGTAGTGACCCAGTACTTC
.,TRBJ1-1,.,TRBV29-1,CSAGTAGDTEAFF,TGCAGCGCTGGGACGGCAGGGGACACTGAAGCTTTCTTT
.,TRBJ2-1,once,TRBV19,CASSILSWGRGYNEQFF,TGTGCCAGTAGTATCCTCTCTTGGGGGCGCGGGTACAATGAGCAGTTCTTC
.,TRBJ2-7,few,TRBV21-1,CASSPGRSDEQYF,TGTGCCAGCAGCCCCGGGCGGAGTGACGAGCAGTACTTC
TRBD1,TRBJ1-1,.,TRBV7-2,CASSFLRGQGTEAFF,TGTGCCAGCAGCTTCCTCCGTGGACAGGGCACTGAAGCTTTCTTT
.,TRBJ1-2,once,TRBV6-5,CASSTPSPCGF,TGTGCCAGCAGTACTCCCAGCCCTTGTGGCTTC
.,TRBJ1-1,.,TRBV27,CASSLTGSEGSRGAFF,TGTGCCAGCAGTTTAACAGGGAGTGAGGGTTCGCGGGGAGCTTTCTTT
.,TRBJ2-7,once,TRBV5-6,CASRLQTAGDPYEQYF,TGTGCCAGCAGATTACAAACCGCAGGGGACCCCTACGAGCAGTACTTC
.,TRBJ1-1,few,TRBV6-5,CASSTSQNTEAFF,TGTGCCAGCAGTACCTCACAGAACACTGAAGCTTTCTTT
.,TRBJ1-2,.,TRBV2,CASIRDRVLNYGYTF,TGTGCCAGCATCAGGGATAGGGTTCTGAACTATGGCTACACCTTC
.,TRBJ2-7,.,TRBV6-5,CASSSPYEQYF,TGTGCCAGCAGTTCACCCTACGAGCAGTACTTC
TRBD1,TRBJ1-4,.,TRBV2,CASRQPLGQVGGEKLFF,TGTGCCAGCAGGCAACCACTCGGACAGGTGGGGGGTGAAAAACTGTTTTTT
TRBD2,TRBJ2-5,.,TRBV5-1,CASSLAWGGEATQYF,TGCGCCAGCAGCTTGGCCTGGGGGGGAGAGGCGACCCAGTACTTC
.,TRBJ1-1,.,TRBV25-1,CASYRRGAGGTEAFF,TGTGCCAGCTATAGGCGGGGGGCAGGCGGCACTGAAGCTTTCTTT
TRBD2,TRBJ2-7,.,TRBV4-1,CASSQAPSGRAVEQYF,TGCGCCAGCAGCCAAGCTCCTAGCGGGAGGGCCGTCGAGCAGTACTTC
TRBD1,TRBJ2-5,.,TRBV10-1,CASSGRGQRETQYF,TGCGCCAGCAGTGGTAGGGGACAGAGGGAGACCCAGTACTTC
.,TRBJ2-2,.,TRBV6-5,CASRSTGNVPGELFF,TGTGCCAGCAGATCCACAGGGAACGTGCCCGGGGAGCTGTTTTTT
.,TRBJ2-7,.,TRBV14,CASSQSERRKGYEQYF,TGTGCCAGCAGCCAATCAGAGCGCCGGAAGGGGTACGAGCAGTACTTC
TRBD1,TRBJ1-4,.,TRBV18,CASSADRAEKLFF,TGTGCCAGCTCCGCGGACAGGGCAGAAAAACTGTTTTTT
TRBD2,TRBJ2-3,.,TRBV9,CASSAGGASTDTQYF,TGTGCCAGCAGCGCCGGGGGGGCGAGCACAGATACGCAGTATTTT
.,TRBJ2-5,.,TRBV21-1,CASTAPSCKETQYF,TGTGCCAGCACGGCACCTAGTTGTAAAGAGACCCAGTACTTC
.,TRBJ2-5,.,TRBV5-5,CASSLATLYQETQYF,TGTGCCAGCAGCTTGGCCACGCTGTACCAAGAGACCCAGTACTTC
.,TRBJ2-5,.,TRBV6-1,CASSDTGRETQYF,TGTGCCAGCAGTGACACAGGGCGGGAGACCCAGTACTTC
TRBD1,TRBJ2-3,.,TRBV2,CASSGPGQGEGTDTQYF,TGTGCCAGCAGTGGGCCTGGACAGGGGGAAGGCACAGATACGCAGTATTTT
.,TRBJ2-3,.,TRBV7-3,CASSLKASANTQYF,TGTGCCAGCAGCTTAAAAGCTAGCGCTAATACGCAGTATTTT
TRBD1,TRBJ2-7,.,TRBV6-7,CASTNTSPDRGPYEQYF,TGTGCCAGCACTAACACTTCCCCGGACAGGGGACCCTACGAGCAGTACTTC
TRBD1,TRBJ2-1,.,TRBV19,CASNMGRGRYNEQFF,TGTGCCAGTAACATGGGAAGGGGGCGGTATAATGAGCAGTTCTTC
.,TRBJ1-1,.,TRBV9,CASSAAGRDTEAFF,TGTGCCAGCAGCGCCGCGGGTCGGGACACTGAAGCTTTCTTT
TRBD2,TRBJ2-1,.,TRBV28,CASSEQTIGLAGGVGQFF,TGTGCCAGCAGCGAACAGACGATCGGACTAGCGGGAGGCGTGGGGCAGTTCTTC
.,TRBJ2-7,.,TRBV6-1,CASNLFRDPQGEQYF,TGTGCCAGCAACCTCTTCCGGGACCCTCAGGGGGAGCAGTACTTC
TRBD2,TRBJ2-5,.,TRBV5-1,CASSLEASGGTQYF,TGCGCCAGCAGCTTGGAGGCTAGCGGGGGGACCCAGTACTTC
.,TRBJ2-3,few,TRBV5-1,CASSLGNYADTQYF,TGCGCCAGCAGCCTGGGAAATTATGCGGATACGCAGTATTTT
TRBD2,TRBJ2-1,.,TRBV28,CASSLTPGGRRDEQFF,TGTGCCAGCAGCCTAACTCCGGGAGGGCGGAGGGATGAGCAGTTCTTC
TRBD2,TRBJ2-7,.,TRBV18,CASTETSGGEQYF,TGTGCTTCGACTGAGACTAGCGGGGGCGAGCAGTACTTC
.,TRBJ2-3,.,TRBV5-1,CASSLSHPDTQYF,TGCGCCAGCAGCTTGAGCCATCCAGATACGCAGTATTTT
TRBD2,TRBJ2-1,.,TRBV4-1,CASSQLGLAGVNEQFF,TGCGCCAGCAGCCAATTAGGACTAGCGGGAGTCAATGAGCAGTTCTTC
TRBD1,TRBJ1-2,.,TRBV30,CAWSVQGDHGYTF,TGTGCCTGGAGTGTTCAGGGGGACCATGGCTACACCTTC
.,TRBJ1-4,.,TRBV2,CASSRQHNEKLFF,TGTGCCAGCTCAAGGCAGCATAATGAAAAACTGTTTTTT
.,TRBJ1-1,.,TRBV2,CASKRTGMNTEAFF,TGTGCCAGCAAGCGTACAGGGATGAACACTGAAGCTTTCTTT
.,TRBJ1-3,.,TRBV5-4,CASSRQGQTSGNTIYF,TGTGCCAGCAGCCGACAAGGACAGACCTCTGGAAACACCATATATTTT
.,TRBJ2-1,.,TRBV7-3,CASSSGLQQFF,TGTGCCAGCAGCTCCGGACTACAGCAGTTCTTC
TRBD1,TRBJ2-7,once,TRBV4-1,CASSQPDREYSYEQYF,TGCGCCAGCAGCCAGCCGGACAGGGAATACTCCTACGAGCAGTACTTC
.,TRBJ1-5,.,TRBV5-4,CASSLYPAVSNQPQHF,TGTGCCAGCAGCTTGTACCCGGCAGTGAGCAATCAGCCCCAGCATTTT
TRBD2,TRBJ2-1,.,TRBV6-7,CASSYSVIAGEGRHNEQFF,TGTGCCAGCAGTTACTCCGTAATAGCGGGAGAGGGGAGGCACAATGAGCAGTTCTTC
.,TRBJ1-2,.,TRBV10-2,CASTLGEDGWNYGYTF,TGCGCCAGCACCCTAGGGGAGGACGGGTGGAACTATGGCTACACCTTC
.,TRBJ2-7,once,TRBV6-5,CASSYGGGFSYEQYF,TGTGCCAGCAGTTACGGCGGGGGCTTCTCCTACGAGCAGTACTTC
TRBD1,TRBJ1-2,.,TRBV14,CASSQEVLGQHFGYTF,TGTGCCAGCAGCCAAGAAGTCTTGGGACAGCATTTCGGCTACACCTTC
.,TRBJ2-1,.,TRBV28,CASSSSLDGVVFNEQFF,TGTGCCAGCAGTTCCTCTCTCGACGGAGTCGTTTTCAATGAGCAGTTCTTC
.,TRBJ2-5,once,TRBV5-1,CASSLKVGGFQETQYF,TGCGCCAGCAGCTTGAAGGTGGGGGGCTTCCAAGAGACCCAGTACTTC
.,TRBJ1-3,few,TRBV11-3,CASSLGDPGDTIYF,TGTGCCAGCAGCTTGGGCGACCCGGGGGACACCATATATTTT
TRBD1,TRBJ2-3,.,TRBV5-1,CASSSPKRGPSTDTQYF,TGCGCCAGCAGCTCCCCTAAAAGGGGGCCAAGCACAGATACGCAGTATTTT
.,TRBJ1-2,.,TRBV27,CASSLNRGIYGYTF,TGTGCCAGCAGTCTAAATCGGGGCATCTATGGCTACACCTTC